The rows below give T cell receptor beta chains drawn from one sample of a study of blood T cell repertoires in COVID-19. Libraries were prepared by immunoSEQ multiplex PCR; TCRdb keeps only in-frame clonotypes and omits some of them. The table has approximately 82,000 clones, around 92% seen once. Specimen: peripheral blood. All receptors derive from a woman between 55 and 75 years old with active COVID-19. CDR3s include the opening cysteine and the closing phenylalanine or tryptophan. Each record gives: J gene, CDR3 length, D gene, clone size, V gene, CDR3 protein, CDR3 DNA. A D gene is named only where the DNA matches it firmly. Size tells how often a clone was seen (once, few, many) or the class of an expanded clone, and some rows leave it out.

j_call: TRBJ1-2
cdr3_length: 14
d_call: .
clone_size: .
v_call: TRBV11-2
cdr3_aa: CASTQVGGNYGYTF
cdr3_nt: TGTGCCAGCACCCAGGTTGGGGGCAACTATGGCTACACCTTC

j_call: TRBJ2-7
cdr3_length: 14
d_call: TRBD2
clone_size: .
v_call: TRBV5-6
cdr3_aa: CATGLAGQPYEQYF
cdr3_nt: TGTGCCACAGGACTAGCGGGCCAGCCCTACGAGCAGTACTTC

j_call: TRBJ2-3
cdr3_length: 15
d_call: TRBD2
clone_size: .
v_call: TRBV6-6
cdr3_aa: CASSYSGGGEDTQYF
cdr3_nt: TGTGCCAGCAGTTACTCTGGCGGGGGGGAAGATACGCAGTATTTT

j_call: TRBJ2-1
cdr3_length: 14
d_call: .
clone_size: .
v_call: TRBV12-1
cdr3_aa: CASSPGLAGYWQFF
cdr3_nt: TGTGCCAGCAGCCCGGGACTAGCGGGGTACTGGCAGTTCTTC

j_call: TRBJ2-5
cdr3_length: 14
d_call: .
clone_size: .
v_call: TRBV7-2
cdr3_aa: CASSSLRGEETQYF
cdr3_nt: TGTGCCAGCAGCTCCCTCAGGGGGGAGGAGACCCAGTACTTC

j_call: TRBJ2-3
cdr3_length: 13
d_call: .
clone_size: .
v_call: TRBV5-1
cdr3_aa: CASSLYHSDTQYF
cdr3_nt: TGCGCCAGCAGCTTGTATCACTCAGATACGCAGTATTTT

j_call: TRBJ1-2
cdr3_length: 16
d_call: .
clone_size: .
v_call: TRBV11-2
cdr3_aa: CASSLLQGDVNYGYTF
cdr3_nt: TGTGCCAGCAGCTTATTACAGGGAGATGTCAACTATGGCTACACCTTC

j_call: TRBJ2-2
cdr3_length: 14
d_call: .
clone_size: .
v_call: TRBV7-8
cdr3_aa: CASSLGLLSGELFF
cdr3_nt: TGTGCCAGCAGCTTAGGTCTCCTCTCCGGGGAGCTGTTTTTT

j_call: TRBJ2-6
cdr3_length: 15
d_call: .
clone_size: .
v_call: TRBV5-8
cdr3_aa: CASSGVPSGANVLTF
cdr3_nt: TGTGCCAGCTCAGGGGTCCCCTCTGGGGCCAACGTCCTGACTTTC

j_call: TRBJ2-1
cdr3_length: 15
d_call: TRBD2
clone_size: .
v_call: TRBV5-4
cdr3_aa: CASSLYGTSGNEQFF
cdr3_nt: TGTGCCAGCAGCTTGTACGGGACTAGCGGAAATGAGCAGTTCTTC

j_call: TRBJ2-5
cdr3_length: 14
d_call: TRBD1
clone_size: .
v_call: TRBV7-9
cdr3_aa: CASSLEGGWETQYF
cdr3_nt: TGTGCCAGCAGCTTAGAAGGGGGCTGGGAGACCCAGTACTTC

j_call: TRBJ1-5
cdr3_length: 12
d_call: .
clone_size: once
v_call: TRBV12-5
cdr3_aa: CASGPFSQPQHF
cdr3_nt: TGTGCTAGTGGTCCCTTTAGCCAGCCCCAGCATTTT

j_call: TRBJ2-7
cdr3_length: 13
d_call: TRBD1
clone_size: once
v_call: TRBV6-5
cdr3_aa: CASSLFDRGEQYF
cdr3_nt: TGTGCCAGCAGTCTATTCGACAGGGGCGAGCAGTACTTC

j_call: TRBJ2-3
cdr3_length: 18
d_call: .
clone_size: .
v_call: TRBV3-1/TRBV3-2
cdr3_aa: CASSQVGLRGGGQYTQYF
cdr3_nt: TGTGCCAGCAGCCAAGTGGGCCTTCGGGGAGGGGGGCAATATACGCAGTATTTT

j_call: TRBJ1-4
cdr3_length: 15
d_call: TRBD1
clone_size: .
v_call: TRBV28
cdr3_aa: CASSTRQGFNEKLFF
cdr3_nt: TGTGCCAGCAGTACACGACAGGGGTTTAATGAAAAACTGTTTTTT

j_call: TRBJ1-2
cdr3_length: 14
d_call: .
clone_size: .
v_call: TRBV7-2
cdr3_aa: CASSLAPANYGYTF
cdr3_nt: TGTGCCAGCAGCTTAGCCCCTGCTAACTATGGCTACACCTTC

j_call: TRBJ2-2
cdr3_length: 18
d_call: .
clone_size: .
v_call: TRBV12-1
cdr3_aa: CASSLSTSGLSNTGELFF
cdr3_nt: TGTGCCAGCAGCTTGTCGACTAGCGGGCTATCGAACACCGGGGAGCTGTTTTTT

j_call: TRBJ2-1
cdr3_length: 19
d_call: TRBD2
clone_size: .
v_call: TRBV6-2/TRBV6-3
cdr3_aa: CASSSAPGTSGGSYNEQFF
cdr3_nt: TGTGCCAGCAGTTCAGCACCCGGGACTAGCGGGGGATCCTACAATGAGCAGTTCTTC

j_call: TRBJ2-1
cdr3_length: 18
d_call: .
clone_size: .
v_call: TRBV5-1
cdr3_aa: CASSPLVGGRPPYNEQFF
cdr3_nt: TGCGCCAGCAGCCCATTGGTGGGGGGGCGGCCACCCTACAATGAGCAGTTCTTC

j_call: TRBJ2-5
cdr3_length: 13
d_call: .
clone_size: .
v_call: TRBV12-3/TRBV12-4
cdr3_aa: CASSSGTQETQYF
cdr3_nt: TGTGCCAGCAGTTCCGGGACTCAAGAGACCCAGTACTTC

j_call: TRBJ1-1
cdr3_length: 12
d_call: .
clone_size: .
v_call: TRBV4-2
cdr3_aa: CASSPRGTEAFF
cdr3_nt: TGTGCCAGCAGCCCCCGGGGGACTGAAGCTTTCTTT

j_call: TRBJ2-1
cdr3_length: 13
d_call: TRBD2
clone_size: .
v_call: TRBV19
cdr3_aa: CASSIEEGLERFF
cdr3_nt: TGTGCCAGTAGTATAGAGGAGGGACTAGAGCGGTTCTTC

j_call: TRBJ1-4
cdr3_length: 15
d_call: .
clone_size: .
v_call: TRBV24-1
cdr3_aa: CATSVDRDLNEKLFF
cdr3_nt: TGTGCCACCAGTGTCGACAGAGACCTTAATGAAAAACTGTTTTTT

j_call: TRBJ1-3
cdr3_length: 17
d_call: .
clone_size: .
v_call: TRBV24-1
cdr3_aa: CATSDSLDSYGGNTIYF
cdr3_nt: TGTGCCACCAGTGATTCGCTCGATAGCTACGGTGGAAACACCATATATTTT

j_call: TRBJ1-2
cdr3_length: 16
d_call: TRBD1
clone_size: .
v_call: TRBV7-9
cdr3_aa: CASSLGQGSSYYGYTF
cdr3_nt: TGTGCCAGCAGCCTCGGACAGGGGTCCTCCTACTATGGCTACACCTTC

j_call: TRBJ2-4
cdr3_length: 13
d_call: .
clone_size: .
v_call: TRBV6-6
cdr3_aa: CASSEDSKNIQYF
cdr3_nt: TGTGCCAGCAGTGAGGACAGTAAAAACATTCAGTACTTC

j_call: TRBJ2-3
cdr3_length: 17
d_call: TRBD2
clone_size: .
v_call: TRBV11-3
cdr3_aa: CASSLVLGAGVTDTQYF
cdr3_nt: TGTGCCAGCAGCTTAGTGTTAGGAGCGGGAGTGACAGATACGCAGTATTTT

j_call: TRBJ1-2
cdr3_length: 14
d_call: .
clone_size: .
v_call: TRBV7-9
cdr3_aa: CASSSTGYNYGYTF
cdr3_nt: TGTGCCAGCAGCTCGACAGGTTATAACTATGGCTACACCTTC